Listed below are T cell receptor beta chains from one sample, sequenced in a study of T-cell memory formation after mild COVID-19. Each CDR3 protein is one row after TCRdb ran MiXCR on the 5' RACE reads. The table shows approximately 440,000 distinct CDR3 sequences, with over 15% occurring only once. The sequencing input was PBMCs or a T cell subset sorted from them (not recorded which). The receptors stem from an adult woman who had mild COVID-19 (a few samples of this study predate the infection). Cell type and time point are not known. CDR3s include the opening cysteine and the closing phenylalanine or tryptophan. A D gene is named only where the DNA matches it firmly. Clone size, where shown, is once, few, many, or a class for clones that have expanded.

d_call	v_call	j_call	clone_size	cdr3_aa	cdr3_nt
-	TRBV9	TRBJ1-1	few	CASSVGTRNTEAFF	TGTGCCAGCAGCGTAGGTACAAGGAACACTGAAGCTTTCTTT
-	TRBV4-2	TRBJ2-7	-	CASSQDSGHEQYF	TGTGCCAGCAGCCAAGATTCCGGGCACGAGCAGTACTTC
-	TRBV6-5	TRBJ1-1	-	CASRGVNTEAFF	TGTGCCAGCAGGGGTGTGAACACTGAAGCTTTCTTT
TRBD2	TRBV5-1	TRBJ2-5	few	CASSFTSGGAQQETQYF	TGCGCCAGCAGCTTTACTAGCGGGGGCGCCCAGCAAGAGACCCAGTACTTC
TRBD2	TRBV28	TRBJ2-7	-	CASSFQTSAGQYF	TGTGCCAGCAGTTTCCAGACTAGCGCTGGGCAGTACTTC
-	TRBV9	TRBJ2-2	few	CASSSMGVLAGELFF	TGTGCCAGCAGCAGTATGGGGGTACTAGCCGGGGAGCTGTTTTTT
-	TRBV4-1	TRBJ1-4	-	CASNRMGGFMSNEKLFF	TGCGCCAGCAACCGAATGGGAGGGTTCATGAGTAATGAAAAACTGTTTTTT
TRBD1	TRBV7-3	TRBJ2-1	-	CASSLMGPGTGGPYNEQFF	TGTGCCAGCAGCTTAATGGGCCCCGGGACAGGGGGGCCGTACAATGAGCAGTTCTTC
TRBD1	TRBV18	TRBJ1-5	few	CASSQGAVQPQHF	TGTGCCAGCTCACAGGGGGCGGTTCAGCCCCAGCATTTT
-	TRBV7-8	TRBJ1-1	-	CASSLVGGVMNTEAFF	TGTGCCAGCAGCTTAGTCGGCGGGGTCATGAACACTGAAGCTTTCTTT
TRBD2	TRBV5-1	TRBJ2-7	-	CASSLGRERYEQYF	TGCGCCAGCAGCTTGGGGCGGGAGCGCTACGAGCAGTACTTC
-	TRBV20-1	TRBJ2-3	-	CSASSNTDTQYF	TGCAGTGCTAGCTCAAACACAGATACGCAGTATTTT
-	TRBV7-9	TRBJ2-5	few	CASNHPGQGGETQYF	TGTGCCAGCAACCATCCCGGGCAGGGAGGAGAGACCCAGTACTTC
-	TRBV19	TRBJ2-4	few	CASSPTGKGKNIQYF	TGTGCCAGTAGCCCCACAGGGAAGGGCAAAAACATTCAGTACTTC
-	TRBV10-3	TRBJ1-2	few	CAITRTESATNYGYTF	TGTGCCATCACCCGGACAGAAAGCGCTACTAACTATGGCTACACCTTC
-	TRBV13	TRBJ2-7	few	CASTRDSYEQYF	TGTGCCAGCACCCGAGACAGCTACGAGCAGTACTTC
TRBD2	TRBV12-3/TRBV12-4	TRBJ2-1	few	CASSLAGGPWEQFF	TGTGCCAGCTCTTTAGCGGGAGGGCCATGGGAGCAGTTCTTC
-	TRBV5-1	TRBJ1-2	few	CASSPGGAANYGYTF	TGCGCCAGCAGCCCCGGGGGGGCAGCTAACTATGGCTACACCTTC
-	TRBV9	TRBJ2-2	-	CASSVEEVGELFF	TGTGCCAGCAGCGTAGAAGAAGTCGGGGAGCTGTTTTTT
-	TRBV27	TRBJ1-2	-	CASSSHRVDGYTF	TGTGCCAGCAGTTCTCACAGGGTGGACGGCTACACCTTC
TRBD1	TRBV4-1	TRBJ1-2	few	CASSQGGETGIYGYTF	TGCGCCAGCAGCCAAGGTGGGGAGACAGGGATCTATGGCTACACCTTC
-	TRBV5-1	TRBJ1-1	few	CASSYGERGTEAFF	TGCGCCAGCAGCTACGGAGAACGGGGCACTGAAGCTTTCTTT
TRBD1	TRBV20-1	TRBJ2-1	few	CSTPGQGNNEQFF	TGCAGTACACCGGGACAGGGTAACAATGAGCAGTTCTTC
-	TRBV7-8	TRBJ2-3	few	CASSLSFAPADTQYF	TGTGCCAGCAGCTTATCTTTCGCACCCGCAGATACGCAGTATTTT
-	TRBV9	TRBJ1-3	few	CASSPRRSSGNTIYF	TGTGCCAGCAGCCCGCGACGGTCCTCTGGAAACACCATATATTTT
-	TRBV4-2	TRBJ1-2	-	CASSQDEGENYGYTF	TGTGCCAGCAGCCAAGATGAGGGGGAGAACTATGGCTACACCTTC
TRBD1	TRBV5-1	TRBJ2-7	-	CASSSRQGAAYEQYF	TGCGCCAGCAGCTCTCGTCAGGGGGCCGCCTACGAGCAGTACTTC
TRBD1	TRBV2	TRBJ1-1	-	CASSGFGTGGNTEAFF	TGTGCCAGCAGTGGCTTTGGGACAGGGGGGAACACTGAAGCTTTCTTT
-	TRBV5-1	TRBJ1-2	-	CASSSGQLVYGYTF	TGCGCCAGCAGCTCTGGACAGCTCGTCTATGGCTACACCTTC
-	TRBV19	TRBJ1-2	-	CASSIYSNYGYTF	TGTGCCAGTAGTATATACAGCAACTATGGCTACACCTTC
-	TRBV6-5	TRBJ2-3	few	CASSYSMGGGDTQYF	TGTGCCAGCAGTTACTCGATGGGCGGCGGGGATACGCAGTATTTT
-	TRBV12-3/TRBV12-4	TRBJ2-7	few	CASSISGTHGEQYF	TGTGCCAGCAGTATCTCCGGGACCCACGGCGAGCAGTACTTC
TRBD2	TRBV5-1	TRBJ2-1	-	CASSSGTSGLSSYNEQFF	TGCGCCAGCAGCTCGGGGACTAGCGGGTTGAGCTCCTACAATGAGCAGTTCTTC
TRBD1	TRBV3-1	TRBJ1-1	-	CASRGYRQGGSEAFF	TGTGCCAGCAGGGGGTATCGACAGGGTGGATCTGAAGCTTTCTTT
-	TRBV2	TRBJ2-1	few	CASSAGELRTEQQFF	TGTGCCAGCAGCGCGGGGGAACTTCGGACAGAGCAGCAGTTCTTC
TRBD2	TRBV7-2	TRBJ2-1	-	CASSLVWLAGGTSYNEQFF	TGTGCCAGCAGCTTAGTTTGGCTAGCGGGGGGAACTTCCTACAATGAGCAGTTCTTC
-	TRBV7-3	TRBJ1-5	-	CASSLLKGQPQHF	TGTGCCAGCAGCCTATTGAAGGGTCAGCCCCAGCATTTT
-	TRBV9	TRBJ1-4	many	CASSVGRVTEKLFF	TGTGCCAGCAGCGTAGGCCGGGTAACTGAAAAACTGTTTTTT
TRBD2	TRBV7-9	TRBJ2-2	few	CASSSGLAGGRELFF	TGTGCCAGCAGTTCCGGACTAGCGGGAGGGAGGGAGCTGTTTTTT
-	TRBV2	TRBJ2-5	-	CASSPGPLQETQYF	TGTGCCAGCAGTCCCGGACCGCTCCAAGAGACCCAGTACTTC
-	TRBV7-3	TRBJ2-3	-	CASSLLGAGSTDTQYF	TGTGCCAGCAGCTTACTGGGGGCGGGTAGTACAGATACGCAGTATTTT
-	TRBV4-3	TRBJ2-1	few	CASSQEESANEQFF	TGCGCCAGCAGCCAAGAAGAGAGCGCGAATGAGCAGTTCTTC
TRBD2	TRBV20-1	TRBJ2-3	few	CSARVGLAGSTDTQYF	TGCAGTGCTAGAGTTGGACTAGCGGGGAGCACAGATACGCAGTATTTT
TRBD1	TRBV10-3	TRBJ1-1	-	CAISGGDRANTEAFF	TGTGCCATCAGTGGTGGGGACAGGGCGAACACTGAAGCTTTCTTT
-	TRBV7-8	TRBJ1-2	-	CASSRPAPGNGYTF	TGTGCCAGCAGCCGCCCAGCCCCGGGGAACGGCTACACCTTC
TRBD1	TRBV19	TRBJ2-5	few	CASSRYRDRVQETQYF	TGTGCCAGTAGCCGGTACCGGGACAGGGTTCAAGAGACCCAGTACTTC
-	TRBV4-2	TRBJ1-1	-	CASSQGAIRNTEAFF	TGTGCCAGCAGCCAAGGAGCTATCCGGAACACTGAAGCTTTCTTT
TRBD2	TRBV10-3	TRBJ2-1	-	CAISESAGAGVGEQFF	TGTGCCATCAGTGAGTCAGCAGGCGCGGGGGTTGGTGAGCAGTTCTTC
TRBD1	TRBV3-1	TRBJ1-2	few	CASSLKGTGGYGYTF	TGTGCCAGCAGCCTCAAAGGGACAGGGGGCTATGGCTACACCTTC
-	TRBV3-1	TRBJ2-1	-	CASSRRQGNSQFF	TGTGCCAGCAGCCGACGTCAGGGGAATTCGCAGTTCTTC
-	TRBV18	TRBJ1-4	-	CASSRPHELRGEKLFF	TGTGCCAGCTCACGACCACACGAACTAAGGGGAGAAAAACTGTTTTTT
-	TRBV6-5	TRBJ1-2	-	CASSYSHREMVYGYTF	TGTGCCAGCAGTTACTCCCACAGGGAAATGGTCTATGGCTACACCTTC
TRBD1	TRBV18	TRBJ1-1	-	CASSLIGTGVENTEAFF	TGTGCCAGCTCACTCATCGGGACAGGAGTAGAGAACACTGAAGCTTTCTTT
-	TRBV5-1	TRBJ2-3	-	CASSLEFAGTQYF	TGCGCCAGCAGCTTGGAATTCGCTGGCACGCAGTATTTT
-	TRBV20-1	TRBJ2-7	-	CSASEGLLTYEQYF	TGCAGTGCCTCGGAAGGACTTCTGACCTACGAGCAGTACTTC
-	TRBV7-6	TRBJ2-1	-	CASSLLETRGNEQFF	TGTGCCAGCAGCTTACTGGAAACAAGAGGCAATGAGCAGTTCTTC
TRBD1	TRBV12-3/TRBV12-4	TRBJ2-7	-	CASSLGWTGGYEQYF	TGTGCCAGCAGTTTAGGATGGACAGGGGGGTACGAGCAGTACTTC